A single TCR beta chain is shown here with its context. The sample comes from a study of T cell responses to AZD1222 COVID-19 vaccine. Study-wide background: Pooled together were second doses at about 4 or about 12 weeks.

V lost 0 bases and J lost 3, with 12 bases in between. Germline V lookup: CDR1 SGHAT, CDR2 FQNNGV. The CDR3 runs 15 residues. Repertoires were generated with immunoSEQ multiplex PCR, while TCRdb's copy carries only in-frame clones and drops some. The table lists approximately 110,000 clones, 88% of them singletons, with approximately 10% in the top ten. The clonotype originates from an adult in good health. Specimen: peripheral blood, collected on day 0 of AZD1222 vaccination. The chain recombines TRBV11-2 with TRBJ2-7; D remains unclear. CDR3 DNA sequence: TGTGCCAGCAGCTTAGAGTGGTCTACTATCTACGAGCAGTACTTC. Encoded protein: CASSLEWSTIYEQYF.